A single sample is the source of the 25 T cell receptor beta chains below, sequenced in a study of a mutant IDH1 vaccine in newly diagnosed glioma. Using immunoSEQ multiplex PCR, the repertoire was profiled, and TCRdb retains in-frame clones only, with some absent. Seen here are about 35,000 clones, 65% to 80% observed once, and the top ten hold 9%. Time point defined: baseline, week 1 (first vaccination visit). Indicated treatment: pre-vaccination baseline after standard-of-care therapy. The specimen was peripheral blood mononuclear cells (PBMCs), collected from a glioma patient treated with radiotherapy, temozolomide or both. These receptors originate from a man in his forties or fifties with glioma. Some clones in this sample may be carry-over from other donors' samples.

The chain recombines TRBV7-9 with TRBJ1-2; D gene unclear. V was trimmed by 5 bases and J by 4 bases, leaving 23 bases between them. The CDR3 runs 17 residues. Looked up from germline, CDR1 is SEHNR and CDR2 is FQNEAQ (reference sequence). CDR3 DNA sequence: TGTGCCAGCAGCCCCTGGGCCCTCCACCAGCTTACCTATGGCTACACCTTC. Its translation is CASSPWALHQLTYGYTF. The complete variable domain, with remaining parts taken from reference TRBV7-9 and TRBJ1-2, reads DTGVSQNPRHKITKRGQNVTFRCDPISEHNRLYWYRQTLGQGPEFLTYFQNEAQLEKSRLLSDRFSAERPKGSFSTLEIQRTEQGDSAMYLCASSPWALHQLTYGYTFGSGTRLTVV.

The CDR3 loop is CASSRGRVLQETQYF. DNA of the CDR3: TGTGCCAGCAGTCGGGGCCGGGTCCTTCAAGAGACCCAGTACTTC. The chain uses TRBV7-7 and TRBJ2-5; D possibly matches TRBD1 or TRBD2 (5 bases each). Trimming took 6 bases from V and 2 from J, leaving 16 bases between them. Germline V CDR1 and CDR2: SSHAT, FNYEAQ (reference sequence). This CDR3 contains 15 residues.

This chain links TRBV18 with TRBJ1-2, with TRBD1 matching 7 bases. Germline CDR1 KGHSH, CDR2 LQKENI. There are 15 residues in the CDR3. V dropped 8 bases and J dropped 2; count of bases not matched to a gene: 11. The CDR3 DNA sequence: TGTGCCAGCACATTACAGGGGAGCGCGAACTATGGCTACACCTTC. Translating gives CASTLQGSANYGYTF.

This sequence joins TRBV28 and TRBJ1-5; D ambiguous. V lost 5 bases, J lost 7 bases, and 15 bases lay in between. Germline CDR1 reads MDHEN; CDR2 reads SYDVKM. The CDR3 spans 14 residues. DNA for the CDR3: TGTGCCAGCAGTCGCGGCGGGGATCACCAGCCCCAGCATTTT. Its protein is CASSRGGDHQPQHF.

The V gene is TRBV5-1, the J gene TRBJ2-5; 7 bases line up with TRBD1. The germline gives CDR1 SGHRS, CDR2 YFSETQ. V lost 4 bases and J lost 7; bases outside the gene matches: 10. The CDR3 spans 14 residues. This CDR3 reads CASSPGQPLLTQYF. In DNA form, the CDR3 reads TGCGCCAGCAGCCCGGGACAGCCTTTATTGACCCAGTACTTC. Looking up the rest from reference TRBV5-1 and TRBJ2-5 gives the full variable domain: KAGVTQTPRYLIKTRGQQVTLSCSPISGHRSVSWYQQTPGQGLQFLFEYFSETQRNKGNFPGRFSGRQFSNSRSEMNVSTLELGDSALYLCASSPGQPLLTQYFGPGTRLLVL.

V usage is TRBV19 and J usage is TRBJ2-3; 7 positions match TRBD2. With 6 bases clipped from V and 6 bases from J, the junction kept 6 bases outside the gene matches. In germline, CDR1 is LNHDA, CDR2 SQIVND (reference sequence). This CDR3 contains 13 residues. CDR3 in amino acids: CASRGGTSDTQYF. CDR3 sequence (DNA): TGTGCCAGTAGGGGAGGGACCTCGGATACGCAGTATTTT.

This chain links TRBV20-1 with TRBJ2-5, with unresolved D. The V and J ends lost 4 bases and 2 bases respectively, with 2 bases between them. CDR3 length: 10 residues. Germline CDR1 reads DFQATT; CDR2 reads SNEGSKA (reference sequence). CDR3 loop: CSATQETQYF. CDR3 nucleotide sequence: TGCAGTGCTACACAAGAGACCCAGTACTTC.

This clone was counted once. This chain links TRBV25-1 with TRBJ1-6; D is uncertain. This CDR3 has 13 amino acids. Germline V gene lookup returns CDR1 MGHDK and CDR2 SYGVNS. V lost 6 bases and J 7 bases, leaving 10 bases between the germline ends. In DNA, the CDR3 is TGTGCCAGCAGATCCGGGATGAATTCACCCCTCCACTTT. Its translation: CASRSGMNSPLHF.

The V call is TRBV20-1, the J call TRBJ2-7; the D gene is possibly TRBD1 (6 bases). This CDR3 has 11 amino acids. CDR1 DFQATT and CDR2 SNEGSKA come from the germline V gene (reference sequence). Deletions cut 6 bases from V and 3 bases from J, with 9 bases between. The CDR3 DNA reads as TGCAGTGCGGTACAGGGCTACGAGCAGTACTTC. Translated: CSAVQGYEQYF.

In this sample, this clone turned up once. The V and J genes are TRBV2 and TRBJ1-5; tentative D call: TRBD1 (5 bases). The V end lost 6 bases, the J end lost 1 base, and 7 bases lay between the germline ends. Germline assignment: CDR1 SNHLY and CDR2 FYNNEI. The CDR3 runs to 13 residues. The CDR3 is CASSRDSNQPQHF. CDR3 nucleotide sequence: TGTGCCAGCAGCCGGGACAGCAATCAGCCCCAGCATTTT.

V and J are TRBV21-1 and TRBJ2-7; the tabulated D call, TRBD2, remains unverified against the DNA. TRBV21-1 is termed a pseudogene. This CDR3 comprises 13 residues. The CDR3 DNA is TGTGCCAGAACGTTTTCCGGGAACTACGAGCAGTACTTC. This codes for CARTFSGNYEQYF.

This clone was recorded a few times. The junction shows a germline mismatch at one end, possibly a read error. As DNA, the CDR3 is TGCGGCGTGACAGGGGCTGGTGACTATGGCTACACCTTC. This codes for CGVTGAGDYGYTF. This chain links TRBV29-1 with TRBJ1-2, with 8 bases fitting TRBD1. The CDR3 has 13 residues. Germline values: CDR1 SQVTM, CDR2 ANQGSEA.

V and J are TRBV19 and TRBJ2-6, with 8 bases identical to TRBD1. Germline V lookup: CDR1 LNHDA, CDR2 SQIVND (reference sequence). The CDR3 loop spans 17 amino acids. With V trimmed by 7 bases and J by 2 bases, 10 bases remained unmatched. CDR3 sequence (DNA): TGTGCCAGTATATCGGGACAGGCGGTGACTGGGGCCAACGTCCTGACTTTC. It translates to CASISGQAVTGANVLTF.

This sequence joins TRBV14 and TRBJ2-7; 7 bases are shared with TRBD1. V lost 4 bases and J lost 6; bases outside the gene matches: 6. Looked up from germline, CDR1 is SGHDN and CDR2 is FVKESK. CDR3 length equals 13 residues. The CDR3 sequence: CASSLRGQGEQYF. The CDR3 nucleotides are TGTGCCAGCAGCCTAAGGGGGCAGGGCGAGCAGTACTTC. The variable domain in full, completed from reference TRBV14 and TRBJ2-7, reads EAGVTQFPSHSVIEKGQTVTLRCDPISGHDNLYWYRRVMGKEIKFLLHFVKESKQDESGMPNNRFLAERTGGTYSTLKVQPAELEDSGVYFCASSLRGQGEQYFGPGTRLTVT.

The chain has TRBV5-1 and TRBJ2-2, with D possibly TRBD1 on 6 matching bases. The CDR3 has 13 residues. Trimming cost V 4 bases and J 5 bases, with 9 bases left between them. The germline gives CDR1 SGHRS, CDR2 YFSETQ. CDR3 sequence: CASSVQGTGELFF. The CDR3 DNA reads as TGCGCCAGCAGCGTACAGGGAACCGGGGAGCTGTTTTTT. Combining the CDR3 with reference TRBV5-1 and TRBJ2-2 gives the whole variable domain KAGVTQTPRYLIKTRGQQVTLSCSPISGHRSVSWYQQTPGQGLQFLFEYFSETQRNKGNFPGRFSGRQFSNSRSEMNVSTLELGDSALYLCASSVQGTGELFFGEGSRLTVL.

The V gene is TRBV19, the J gene TRBJ1-2; 8 bases align to TRBD1. V lost 7 bases, J lost 5 bases, and 12 bases stayed unmatched. CDR3 length equals 15 residues. The germline CDR1 and CDR2 sequences are LNHDA and SQIVND (reference sequence). The CDR3 region is CASTPDRGAVYGYTF. CDR3 DNA: TGTGCCAGTACCCCTGACAGGGGCGCAGTTTATGGCTACACCTTC.

This clone is a singleton in its sample. The chain combines TRBV28 with TRBJ1-1; D gene unclear. The CDR3 length is 14 residues. Per germline, CDR1 MDHEN and CDR2 SYDVKM. Trimming left V 3 bases short and J 5 bases short, with 13 bases between. The CDR3 coding sequence is TGTGCCAGCAGTTTGGCAGGCCGGGGTACTGAAGCTTTCTTT. Its protein is CASSLAGRGTEAFF.

The gene calls are TRBV7-2 and TRBJ1-3; D remains ambiguous. This CDR3 is 13 amino acids long. The V end was cut by 5 bases, the J end by 3 bases, with 8 bases between. Germline CDR1 and CDR2: SGHTA and FQGNSA. DNA of the CDR3: TGTGCCAGCAGCCTTCTCAGTGGAAACACCATATATTTT. It specifies CASSLLSGNTIYF.

The CDR3, as DNA: TGTGCCAGTAGTCCCGGACAGGGGAATGGCTACACCTTC. Residues: CASSPGQGNGYTF. This chain joins TRBV19 and TRBJ1-2; 9 bases fit TRBD1. CDR3 length: 13 amino acids. Germline-derived CDR1 and CDR2 are LNHDA and SQIVND (reference sequence). V was clipped by 5 bases and J by 6 bases; unmatched bases: 4.

The chain is built from TRBV9 and TRBJ2-5; tentative D call: TRBD2 (5 bases). V lost 2 bases to trimming and J lost 2 bases, with 7 bases between them. CDR3 length: 13 amino acids. Germline-derived CDR1 and CDR2 are SGDLS and YYNGEE. DNA of the CDR3: TGTGCCAGCAGCGTGGACTCGCAAGAGACCCAGTACTTC. Translation gives CASSVDSQETQYF.

The chain links TRBV12-5 to TRBJ1-1; D is unclear. The CDR3 consists of 15 residues. Trimming took off 0 bases at V and 0 bases at J, with 8 bases between the two ends. Looked up from germline, CDR1 is LGHNT and CDR2 is FRNRAP. The CDR3 DNA sequence: TGTGCTAGTGGTTTGGTTATAAGGGTGAACACTGAAGCTTTCTTT. It translates to CASGLVIRVNTEAFF.

The V and J genes are TRBV2 and TRBJ1-5, with 11 nucleotides matching TRBD1. Germline assignment: CDR1 SNHLY and CDR2 FYNNEI. With V trimmed by 4 bases and J by 4 bases, 0 bases remained unmatched. This CDR3 has 14 amino acids. CDR3 in DNA: TGTGCCAGCAGTGGGGACAGGGGGAATCAGCCCCAGCATTTT. Translation gives CASSGDRGNQPQHF.

This chain connects TRBV29-1 to TRBJ1-2; no clear D. CDR3 length equals 12 residues. The ends were cut back, 3 bases at V and 7 bases at J, with 12 bases in the middle. Germline assignment: CDR1 SQVTM and CDR2 ANQGSEA. Here the CDR3 reads CSVDPGPGGYTF. The CDR3 DNA reads TGCAGCGTTGATCCAGGACCGGGTGGCTACACCTTC. The variable domain in full, completed from reference TRBV29-1 and TRBJ1-2, reads SAVISQKPSRDICQRGTSLTIQCQVDSQVTMMFWYRQQPGQSLTLIATANQGSEATYESGFVIDKFPISRPNLTFSTLTVSNMSPEDSSIYLCSVDPGPGGYTFGSGTRLTVV.

The chain has TRBV2 and TRBJ1-6; D gene ambiguous. CDR3 size: 14 residues. V was clipped by 5 bases and J by 7 bases, with 12 bases between them. CDR1 and CDR2 (germline): SNHLY, FYNNEI. The CDR3 coding sequence is TGTGCCAGCAGTTTCTCGGGGTCGAATTCACCCCTCCACTTT. Amino acid sequence: CASSFSGSNSPLHF.

The V and J genes are TRBV19 and TRBJ2-2; TRBD1 aligns across 8 bases. Germline loops: CDR1 LNHDA, CDR2 SQIVND (reference sequence). This CDR3 contains 14 residues. After removal of 3 bases from V and 7 bases from J, the junction contained 4 bases not matched to a gene. CDR3 sequence: CASSMTGAGGELFF. CDR3 DNA: TGTGCCAGTAGTATGACAGGGGCGGGCGGGGAGCTGTTTTTT.